This is a list of T cell receptor beta chains from one sample in a study of blood T cell repertoires in COVID-19. The repertoire was sequenced with immunoSEQ multiplex PCR; TCRdb's copy has only in-frame clones and lacks some. The sample lists 90,000 to 110,000 clones, roughly 80% occurring once. The sequencing input was peripheral blood. These TCRs come from a human donor in a cohort sampled during active or convalescent COVID-19. Both conserved end residues are part of each CDR3. The order of the fields is CDR3 length, J gene, clone size, D gene, V gene, CDR3 protein, CDR3 DNA. D genes are given only for firm matches. Rows give clone size only sometimes, using once, few, many, or a class for an expanded clone.

cdr3_length: 16
j_call: TRBJ2-5
clone_size: .
d_call: TRBD2
v_call: TRBV6-2/TRBV6-3
cdr3_aa: CASSAHQRGLQETQYF
cdr3_nt: TGTGCCAGCAGTGCCCACCAGCGGGGGCTCCAAGAGACCCAGTACTTC

cdr3_length: 13
j_call: TRBJ1-2
clone_size: .
d_call: .
v_call: TRBV9
cdr3_aa: CASSHPVTYGYTF
cdr3_nt: TGTGCCAGCAGCCACCCAGTCACGTATGGCTACACCTTC

cdr3_length: 18
j_call: TRBJ2-4
clone_size: .
d_call: TRBD1
v_call: TRBV27
cdr3_aa: CASSLGTGGWGSGNIQYF
cdr3_nt: TGTGCCAGCAGTCTCGGGACAGGGGGTTGGGGCAGCGGAAACATTCAGTACTTC

cdr3_length: 14
j_call: TRBJ2-2
clone_size: once
d_call: .
v_call: TRBV7-2
cdr3_aa: CASSSGVYTGELFF
cdr3_nt: TGTGCCAGCAGCTCAGGGGTTTACACCGGGGAGCTGTTTTTT

cdr3_length: 14
j_call: TRBJ1-2
clone_size: .
d_call: TRBD1
v_call: TRBV6-5
cdr3_aa: CASSRTGGDYGYTF
cdr3_nt: TGTGCCAGCAGTCGGACAGGGGGTGACTATGGCTACACCTTC

cdr3_length: 14
j_call: TRBJ2-7
clone_size: once
d_call: .
v_call: TRBV19
cdr3_aa: CASSVTGTHYEQYF
cdr3_nt: TGTGCCAGTAGCGTAACCGGGACACACTACGAGCAGTACTTC

cdr3_length: 15
j_call: TRBJ2-6
clone_size: .
d_call: .
v_call: TRBV5-6
cdr3_aa: CASSLTGAGANVLTF
cdr3_nt: TGTGCCAGCAGCTTGACGGGGGCTGGGGCCAACGTCCTGACTTTC

cdr3_length: 14
j_call: TRBJ2-7
clone_size: .
d_call: TRBD1
v_call: TRBV28
cdr3_aa: CASSFLGQLYEQYF
cdr3_nt: TGTGCCAGCAGTTTTCTGGGACAGCTCTACGAGCAGTACTTC

cdr3_length: 16
j_call: TRBJ1-1
clone_size: .
d_call: .
v_call: TRBV19
cdr3_aa: CASGGGYSYMNTEAFF
cdr3_nt: TGTGCCAGCGGGGGGGGCTATTCTTATATGAACACTGAAGCTTTCTTT

cdr3_length: 19
j_call: TRBJ1-3
clone_size: few
d_call: TRBD1
v_call: TRBV4-3
cdr3_aa: CASSHAAGGTRGSGNTIYF
cdr3_nt: TGCGCCAGCAGCCATGCAGCAGGGGGCACACGGGGTTCTGGAAACACCATATATTTT

cdr3_length: 16
j_call: TRBJ1-2
clone_size: .
d_call: TRBD1
v_call: TRBV7-9
cdr3_aa: CASSLAGDRGDYGYTF
cdr3_nt: TGTGCCAGCAGCTTAGCCGGGGACAGGGGGGACTATGGCTACACCTTC

cdr3_length: 17
j_call: TRBJ2-2
clone_size: .
d_call: .
v_call: TRBV6-1
cdr3_aa: CASSEQFAGANTGELFF
cdr3_nt: TGTGCCAGCAGTGAACAGTTCGCAGGGGCGAACACCGGGGAGCTGTTTTTT

cdr3_length: 15
j_call: TRBJ1-2
clone_size: .
d_call: TRBD1
v_call: TRBV6-5
cdr3_aa: CASSYGTGDRYGYTF
cdr3_nt: TGTGCCAGCAGTTACGGGACAGGGGACCGCTATGGCTACACCTTC

cdr3_length: 16
j_call: TRBJ2-7
clone_size: .
d_call: TRBD2
v_call: TRBV4-3
cdr3_aa: CASSHITGTSSREQYF
cdr3_nt: TGCGCCAGCAGCCACATTACCGGGACTAGCAGTCGCGAGCAGTACTTC

cdr3_length: 12
j_call: TRBJ2-1
clone_size: .
d_call: .
v_call: TRBV7-9
cdr3_aa: CASSLVRNEQFF
cdr3_nt: TGTGCCAGCAGCTTAGTGCGCAATGAGCAGTTCTTC

cdr3_length: 14
j_call: TRBJ1-2
clone_size: .
d_call: .
v_call: TRBV24-1
cdr3_aa: CATSDPGQNYGYTF
cdr3_nt: TGTGCCACCAGTGATCCGGGACAAAACTATGGCTACACCTTC

cdr3_length: 15
j_call: TRBJ2-1
clone_size: once
d_call: TRBD2
v_call: TRBV9
cdr3_aa: CASSVGVFGRYEQFF
cdr3_nt: TGTGCCAGCAGCGTAGGGGTATTCGGGAGGTATGAGCAGTTCTTC

cdr3_length: 15
j_call: TRBJ2-5
clone_size: .
d_call: TRBD1
v_call: TRBV18
cdr3_aa: CASSLDRGPGETQYF
cdr3_nt: TGTGCCAGCTCACTGGACAGGGGGCCTGGAGAGACCCAGTACTTC

cdr3_length: 12
j_call: TRBJ1-1
clone_size: .
d_call: .
v_call: TRBV7-9
cdr3_aa: CASSRGAEQAFF
cdr3_nt: TGTGCCAGCAGCCGTGGGGCAGAGCAAGCTTTCTTT

cdr3_length: 14
j_call: TRBJ1-3
clone_size: .
d_call: .
v_call: TRBV7-2
cdr3_aa: CASSFPSAGNTIYF
cdr3_nt: TGTGCCAGCAGCTTTCCGTCCGCTGGAAACACCATATATTTT

cdr3_length: 15
j_call: TRBJ2-5
clone_size: .
d_call: .
v_call: TRBV19
cdr3_aa: CASSIGGAGQETQYF
cdr3_nt: TGTGCCAGTAGTATCGGCGGGGCAGGGCAGGAGACCCAGTACTTC

cdr3_length: 17
j_call: TRBJ2-1
clone_size: .
d_call: TRBD2
v_call: TRBV7-9
cdr3_aa: CASSNKLRLAGGNEQFF
cdr3_nt: TGTGCCAGCAGCAATAAATTAAGACTAGCGGGGGGGAATGAGCAGTTCTTC

cdr3_length: 16
j_call: TRBJ2-1
clone_size: .
d_call: TRBD2
v_call: TRBV6-2/TRBV6-3
cdr3_aa: CASSSVISGGANEQFF
cdr3_nt: TGTGCCAGCAGTTCAGTAATTAGCGGGGGGGCGAATGAGCAGTTCTTC

cdr3_length: 15
j_call: TRBJ1-5
clone_size: .
d_call: .
v_call: TRBV28
cdr3_aa: CASSLLRGYNQPQHF
cdr3_nt: TGTGCCAGCAGTTTATTGAGAGGGTACAATCAGCCCCAGCATTTT

cdr3_length: 15
j_call: TRBJ2-7
clone_size: once
d_call: TRBD1
v_call: TRBV3-1/TRBV3-2
cdr3_aa: CASSPGTGASYEQYF
cdr3_nt: TGTGCCAGCAGCCCGGGGACAGGGGCGAGCTACGAGCAGTACTTC

cdr3_length: 15
j_call: TRBJ1-1
clone_size: .
d_call: TRBD1
v_call: TRBV18
cdr3_aa: CASSPGQQQNTEAFF
cdr3_nt: TGTGCCAGCTCACCGGGACAGCAACAGAACACTGAAGCTTTCTTT

cdr3_length: 15
j_call: TRBJ2-5
clone_size: .
d_call: .
v_call: TRBV28
cdr3_aa: CASSFLREQQETQYF
cdr3_nt: TGTGCCAGCAGTTTTCTACGGGAGCAGCAAGAGACCCAGTACTTC

cdr3_length: 17
j_call: TRBJ2-3
clone_size: once
d_call: TRBD2
v_call: TRBV10-3
cdr3_aa: CAAQGLAGRGATDTQYF
cdr3_nt: TGTGCCGCGCAGGGACTAGCGGGGAGGGGGGCAACAGATACGCAGTATTTT

cdr3_length: 16
j_call: TRBJ2-1
clone_size: .
d_call: TRBD2
v_call: TRBV18
cdr3_aa: CASSPPGLAGNNEQFF
cdr3_nt: TGTGCCAGCTCACCGCCGGGACTAGCGGGTAACAATGAGCAGTTCTTC

cdr3_length: 14
j_call: TRBJ2-1
clone_size: .
d_call: TRBD1
v_call: TRBV29-1
cdr3_aa: CSVDVRDRGVAQFF
cdr3_nt: TGCAGCGTCGACGTCCGGGACAGGGGCGTTGCGCAGTTCTTC

cdr3_length: 16
j_call: TRBJ2-1
clone_size: few
d_call: .
v_call: TRBV27
cdr3_aa: CASSFQQGISYNEQFF
cdr3_nt: TGTGCCAGCAGTTTCCAGCAGGGGATTTCCTACAATGAGCAGTTCTTC

cdr3_length: 12
j_call: TRBJ1-2
clone_size: once
d_call: .
v_call: TRBV19
cdr3_aa: CASRRINYGYTF
cdr3_nt: TGTGCCAGTAGGCGGATTAACTATGGCTACACCTTC

cdr3_length: 16
j_call: TRBJ2-5
clone_size: .
d_call: TRBD2
v_call: TRBV11-2
cdr3_aa: CASSLGHSGVEETQYF
cdr3_nt: TGTGCCAGCAGCTTAGGACACAGCGGGGTGGAAGAGACCCAGTACTTC

cdr3_length: 16
j_call: TRBJ2-2
clone_size: .
d_call: .
v_call: TRBV9
cdr3_aa: CASSVIALANTGELFF
cdr3_nt: TGTGCCAGCAGCGTGATAGCGTTAGCGAACACCGGGGAGCTGTTTTTT

cdr3_length: 14
j_call: TRBJ2-7
clone_size: .
d_call: .
v_call: TRBV7-2
cdr3_aa: CASSLGWATYEQYF
cdr3_nt: TGTGCCAGCAGCTTAGGATGGGCTACCTACGAGCAGTACTTC

cdr3_length: 17
j_call: TRBJ2-1
clone_size: .
d_call: TRBD2
v_call: TRBV2
cdr3_aa: CASTVSGGSKVHNEQFF
cdr3_nt: TGTGCCAGCACTGTCTCGGGAGGGTCAAAGGTCCACAATGAGCAGTTCTTC

cdr3_length: 14
j_call: TRBJ2-7
clone_size: .
d_call: .
v_call: TRBV19
cdr3_aa: CASSIGGSAYEQYF
cdr3_nt: TGTGCCAGTAGTATAGGTGGCAGCGCCTACGAGCAGTACTTC

cdr3_length: 13
j_call: TRBJ1-1
clone_size: .
d_call: TRBD1
v_call: TRBV29-1
cdr3_aa: CSGETGLVTEAFF
cdr3_nt: TGCAGCGGGGAGACAGGGTTGGTCACTGAAGCTTTCTTT

cdr3_length: 15
j_call: TRBJ2-7
clone_size: .
d_call: TRBD1
v_call: TRBV30
cdr3_aa: CAWSIPRTGSYEQYF
cdr3_nt: TGTGCCTGGAGCATCCCCCGGACAGGCTCCTACGAGCAGTACTTC